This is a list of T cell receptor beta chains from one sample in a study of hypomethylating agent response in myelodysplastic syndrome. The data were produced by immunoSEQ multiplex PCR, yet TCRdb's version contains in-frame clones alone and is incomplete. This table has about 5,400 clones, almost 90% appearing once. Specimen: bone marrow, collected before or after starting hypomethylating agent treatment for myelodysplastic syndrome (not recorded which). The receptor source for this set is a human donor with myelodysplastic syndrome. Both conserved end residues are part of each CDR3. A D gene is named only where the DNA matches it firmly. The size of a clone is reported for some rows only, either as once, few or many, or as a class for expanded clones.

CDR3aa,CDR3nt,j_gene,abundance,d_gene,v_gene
CASSGQVAGNSPLHF,TGTGCCAGCTCAGGGCAGGTCGCCGGGAATTCACCCCTCCACTTT,TRBJ1-6,NA,NA,TRBV18
CASSLYRGPKNIQYF,TGTGCCAGTAGCCTATACAGGGGGCCCAAAAACATTCAGTACTTC,TRBJ2-4,once,TRBD1,TRBV19
CASSSSGGGGGNQPQHF,TGTGCCAGCAGCTCGTCCGGGGGAGGGGGTGGGAATCAGCCCCAGCATTTT,TRBJ1-5,NA,NA,TRBV7-9
CAWSERQWQYF,TGTGCCTGGAGTGAAAGACAGTGGCAGTACTTC,TRBJ2-7,NA,NA,TRBV30
CASTDRGVRSPLHF,TGTGCCAGCACTGACAGGGGAGTAAGATCACCCCTCCACTTT,TRBJ1-6,NA,TRBD1,TRBV6-7
CSVGEGDSNQPQHF,TGCAGCGTTGGCGAGGGGGATAGCAATCAGCCCCAGCATTTT,TRBJ1-5,NA,NA,TRBV29-1
CASSPLAGKDTQYF,TGTGCCAGCAGCCCGCTAGCGGGAAAGGATACGCAGTATTTT,TRBJ2-3,NA,TRBD2,TRBV9
CASSLPPSYNSPLHF,TGTGCCAGCAGTCTCCCCCCCTCCTATAATTCACCCCTCCACTTT,TRBJ1-6,NA,NA,TRBV27
CASSEGQVSYGYTF,TGTGCCAGTAGTGAGGGGCAAGTTTCCTATGGCTACACCTTC,TRBJ1-2,NA,NA,TRBV19
CASSPTQTGRGQPQHF,TGTGCCAGCAGCCCGACCCAGACAGGGCGAGGACAGCCCCAGCATTTT,TRBJ1-5,NA,TRBD1,TRBV7-9
CASKGGIYSNQPQHF,TGTGCCAGCAAGGGAGGGATTTATAGCAATCAGCCCCAGCATTTT,TRBJ1-5,NA,NA,TRBV2
CASSFTTTGGHEQYF,TGTGCCAGCAGCTTTACGACGACAGGGGGACACGAGCAGTACTTC,TRBJ2-7,NA,TRBD1,TRBV11-3
CASSPDRGNTGELFF,TGTGCCAGCTCACCAGACAGGGGGAACACCGGGGAGCTGTTTTTT,TRBJ2-2,NA,TRBD1,TRBV18
CATRAAPQGKRGNQPQHF,TGTGCCACCAGGGCTGCCCCACAGGGGAAGCGAGGGAATCAGCCCCAGCATTTT,TRBJ1-5,NA,TRBD1,TRBV10-3
CASSEGRSQPQHF,TGTGCCAGCAGTGAAGGGAGGAGCCAGCCCCAGCATTTT,TRBJ1-5,few,NA,TRBV2
CATLNPRDYGYTF,TGTGCCACCCTGAACCCTAGAGACTATGGCTACACCTTC,TRBJ1-2,NA,NA,TRBV28
CASSMDGSRVQPQHF,TGTGCCAGTAGTATGGACGGTTCGCGGGTGCAGCCCCAGCATTTT,TRBJ1-5,NA,NA,TRBV19
CASSVKAGNTEAFF,TGTGCCAGCAGCGTAAAGGCAGGTAACACTGAAGCTTTCTTT,TRBJ1-1,NA,NA,TRBV9
CASSLEGQGNGYNSPLHF,TGCGCCAGCAGCTTGGAGGGACAGGGTAACGGCTATAATTCACCCCTCCACTTT,TRBJ1-6,NA,TRBD1,TRBV5-1
CASSLFTGGRIIYEQYF,TGTGCCAGCAGCTTATTCACCGGCGGGAGGATTATCTACGAGCAGTACTTC,TRBJ2-7,NA,TRBD2,TRBV7-9
CASSWTGGKVDTQYF,TGTGCCAGCTCATGGACAGGGGGCAAGGTGGATACGCAGTATTTT,TRBJ2-3,NA,TRBD1,TRBV18
CASSLSSGQGTEKLFF,TGTGCCAGCAGCTTATCTTCGGGACAGGGGACTGAAAAACTGTTTTTT,TRBJ1-4,NA,TRBD1,TRBV7-2
CASSEIRTFTDTQYF,TGTGCCAGCAGTGAGATACGAACCTTCACAGATACGCAGTATTTT,TRBJ2-3,NA,NA,TRBV6-1
CASTRTGVGEKYGYTF,TGTGCCAGCACCCGGACAGGGGTCGGAGAGAAGTATGGCTACACCTTC,TRBJ1-2,NA,TRBD1,TRBV6-6
CASSPGTANTEAFF,TGTGCCAGCAGCCCCGGGACGGCGAACACTGAAGCTTTCTTT,TRBJ1-1,NA,NA,TRBV11-2
CAISELGPGSSSSGANVLTF,TGTGCCATCAGTGAACTGGGGCCCGGATCTTCGTCTTCTGGGGCCAACGTCCTGACTTTC,TRBJ2-6,NA,NA,TRBV10-3
CASAPGIPLAEQYF,TGTGCCAGCGCACCGGGCATTCCTCTCGCCGAGCAGTACTTC,TRBJ2-7,few,NA,TRBV2
CASVGSGNTIYF,TGTGCCAGCGTCGGATCTGGAAACACCATATATTTT,TRBJ1-3,NA,NA,TRBV10-3
CASSIEGRRQFF,TGTGCCAGTAGTATAGAGGGAAGACGGCAGTTCTTC,TRBJ2-1,NA,NA,TRBV19
CASSYGGLQETQYF,TGTGCCAGCAGTTACGGGGGACTCCAAGAGACCCAGTACTTC,TRBJ2-5,once,NA,TRBV7-8
CASSATESMNTEAFF,TGTGCCAGCAGCGCAACCGAAAGCATGAACACTGAAGCTTTCTTT,TRBJ1-1,NA,NA,TRBV7-8
CASEKRGLNTIYF,TGTGCCAGTGAAAAAAGGGGTCTAAACACCATATATTTT,TRBJ1-3,NA,NA,TRBV19
CASSKLGTGPRKAFF,TGTGCCAGTAGTAAACTCGGGACAGGTCCCCGCAAAGCTTTCTTT,TRBJ1-1,once,TRBD1,TRBV19
CASRPTRNQETQYF,TGTGCCAGCAGACCCACTAGAAACCAAGAGACCCAGTACTTC,TRBJ2-5,NA,NA,TRBV5-6
CASSGGQRRGGYTF,TGTGCCAGCAGTGGGGGCCAGCGGCGAGGGGGCTACACCTTC,TRBJ1-2,NA,NA,TRBV2
CAWSGGYGTEAFF,TGTGCCTGGAGTGGGGGGTACGGGACTGAAGCTTTCTTT,TRBJ1-1,NA,NA,TRBV30
CASSSLVRGRDNEKLFF,TGTGCCAGCAGTAGCTTAGTACGGGGTCGGGATAATGAAAAACTGTTTTTT,TRBJ1-4,NA,NA,TRBV7-6